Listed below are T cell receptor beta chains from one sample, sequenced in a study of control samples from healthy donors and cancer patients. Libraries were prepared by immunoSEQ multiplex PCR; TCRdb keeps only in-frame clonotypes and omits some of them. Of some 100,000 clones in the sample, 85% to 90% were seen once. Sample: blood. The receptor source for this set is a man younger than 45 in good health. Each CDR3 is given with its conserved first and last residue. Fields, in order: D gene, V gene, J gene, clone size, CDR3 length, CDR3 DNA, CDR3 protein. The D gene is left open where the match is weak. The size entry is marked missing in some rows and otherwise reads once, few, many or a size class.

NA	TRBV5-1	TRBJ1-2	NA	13	TGCGCCAGCAGCTTGGGATCTAACTATGGCTACACCTTC	CASSLGSNYGYTF
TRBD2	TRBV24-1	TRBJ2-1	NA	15	TGTGCCACCAGTGGACTAGCCGACTCCTACAATGAGCAGTTCTTC	CATSGLADSYNEQFF
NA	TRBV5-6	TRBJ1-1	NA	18	TGTGCCAGCAGCTCTCATGGGGCGGCAGGGGTATTTGTCACTGAAGCTTTCTTT	CASSSHGAAGVFVTEAFF
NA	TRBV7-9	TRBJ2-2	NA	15	TGTGCCAGCAGTTTATGGGCAAGTGGCACCGGGGAGCTGTTTTTT	CASSLWASGTGELFF
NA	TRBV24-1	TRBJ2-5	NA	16	TGTGCCACCAGTGCCCCCTCAAAACGGGGGCAAGAGACCCAGTACTTC	CATSAPSKRGQETQYF
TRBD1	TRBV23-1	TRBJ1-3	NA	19	TGCGCCAGCAGTCCGTGGACAGGGCCAAGGATTTCCTCTGGAAACACCATATATTTT	CASSPWTGPRISSGNTIYF
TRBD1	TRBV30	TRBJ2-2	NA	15	TGTGCCTGGACTAGGACAGGGTCCATGGGCGGGGAGCTGTTTTTT	CAWTRTGSMGGELFF
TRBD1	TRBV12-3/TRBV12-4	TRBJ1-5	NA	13	TGTGCCAGCAGGGGGACAGTTAATCAGCCCCAGCATTTT	CASRGTVNQPQHF
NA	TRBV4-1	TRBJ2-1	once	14	TGCGCCAGCAGCCAACTTGGTCGTAGCTATGAGCAGTTCTTC	CASSQLGRSYEQFF
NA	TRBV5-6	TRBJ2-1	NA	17	TGTGCCAGCAGCTTGGTCCCCCTAGCACACGCCTACAATGAGCAGTTCTTC	CASSLVPLAHAYNEQFF
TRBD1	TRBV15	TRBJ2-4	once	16	TGTGCCGCTGGGGGGATCCGGACAGGGGACAACAACATTCAGTACTTC	CAAGGIRTGDNNIQYF
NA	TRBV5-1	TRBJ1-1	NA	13	TGCGCCAGCAGCTTGTGGGGGGACACTGAAGCTTTCTTT	CASSLWGDTEAFF
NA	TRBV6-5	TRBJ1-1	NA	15	TGTGCCAGCACTCTTCGTCCAACAGGACCCCTCCGGGCTTTCTTT	CASTLRPTGPLRAFF
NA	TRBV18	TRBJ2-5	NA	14	TGTGCCAGCTCACCAGGAGCAGGGAGGGAGACCCAGTACTTC	CASSPGAGRETQYF
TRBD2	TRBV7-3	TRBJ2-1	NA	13	TGTGCCAGCAGCCCCTCCGCGGGAGATGAGCAGTTCTTC	CASSPSAGDEQFF
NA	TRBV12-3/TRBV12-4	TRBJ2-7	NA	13	TGTGCCAGCAGTTTCGGACGGAACTACGAGCAGTACTTC	CASSFGRNYEQYF
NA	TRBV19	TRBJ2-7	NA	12	TGTGCCAGCCGGGACACGTGGTACGAGCAGTACTTC	CASRDTWYEQYF
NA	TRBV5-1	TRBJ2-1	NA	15	TGCGCCAGCAGCTTGGCCTTGAGGGGTAACAATGAGCAGTTCTTC	CASSLALRGNNEQFF
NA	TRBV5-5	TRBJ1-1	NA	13	TGTGCCAGCAGCTTGAGGGCGGGTGGTGAAGCTTTCTTT	CASSLRAGGEAFF
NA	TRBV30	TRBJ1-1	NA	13	TGTGCCTGGAGTATAGGGTTAATCACTGAAGCTTTCTTT	CAWSIGLITEAFF
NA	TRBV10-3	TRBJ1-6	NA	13	TGTGCCATCAGTGAGTCGGGCTATTCACCCCTCCACTTT	CAISESGYSPLHF
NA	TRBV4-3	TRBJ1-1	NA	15	TGCGCCAGCAGCCAAGGCGCGGGGGGGGACACTGAAGCTTTCTTT	CASSQGAGGDTEAFF
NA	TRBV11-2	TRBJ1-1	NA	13	TGTGCCAGCAGCTTATCACGGGGCACTGAAGCTTTCTTT	CASSLSRGTEAFF
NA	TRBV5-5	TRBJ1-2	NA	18	TGTGCCAGCAGCCCGGGCGGGGGACGGACAGCATTCAACTATGGCTACACCTTC	CASSPGGGRTAFNYGYTF
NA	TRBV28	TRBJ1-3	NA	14	TGTGCCAGCAGTTTTTGGGCAACGGGAAACACCATATATTTT	CASSFWATGNTIYF
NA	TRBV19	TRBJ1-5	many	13	TGTGCCAGTAGCTCCCGGGGGAATCAGCCCCAGCATTTT	CASSSRGNQPQHF
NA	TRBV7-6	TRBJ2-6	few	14	TGTGCCAGCAGCTTAGATCCTGGGGCCAACGTCCTGACTTTC	CASSLDPGANVLTF
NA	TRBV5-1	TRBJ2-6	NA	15	TGCGCCAGCAGCTTCGGACAGCCTGGGGCCAACGTCCTGACTTTC	CASSFGQPGANVLTF
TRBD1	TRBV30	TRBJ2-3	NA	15	TGTGCCTGGACCCTGACAGGGGGCCGAGGAGATACGCAGTATTTT	CAWTLTGGRGDTQYF
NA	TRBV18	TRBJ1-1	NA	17	TGTGCCAGCTCACCACCAACTGTGGCAGGGATGTACACTGAAGCTTTCTTT	CASSPPTVAGMYTEAFF
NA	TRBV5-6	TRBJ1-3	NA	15	TGTGCCAGCAGCTTGCGGGGAGGTTGGGGAAACACCATATATTTT	CASSLRGGWGNTIYF
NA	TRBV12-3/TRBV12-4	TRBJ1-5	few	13	TGTGCCAGCAGTAGGGACGCCCTGGGGCCCCAGCATTTT	CASSRDALGPQHF
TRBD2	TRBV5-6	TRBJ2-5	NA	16	TGTGCCAGCAGCTTGGTAGCTAGCGGGGTCAGGGAGACCCAGTACTTC	CASSLVASGVRETQYF
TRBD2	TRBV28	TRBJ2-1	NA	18	TGTGCCAGCAGTCCGGCTAGCGGGAGGGCCTCACTCACGGGTGAGCAGTTCTTC	CASSPASGRASLTGEQFF
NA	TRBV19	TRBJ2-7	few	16	TGTGCCAGTAGTGAAAGGTCGGGGCCGCGCGTCTACGAGCAGTACTTC	CASSERSGPRVYEQYF
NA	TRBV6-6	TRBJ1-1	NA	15	TGTGCCAGCAGTTACTCGCCGGGGCTAGACACTGAAGCTTTCTTT	CASSYSPGLDTEAFF
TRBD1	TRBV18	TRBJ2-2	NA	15	TGTGCCAGCTCATTGGGACAGGAGAACACCGGGGAGCTGTTTTTT	CASSLGQENTGELFF
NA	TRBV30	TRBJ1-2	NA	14	TGTGCCTGGGGGGGTAGGGGAATAAGAGATGGCTACACCTTC	CAWGGRGIRDGYTF
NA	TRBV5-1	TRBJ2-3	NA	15	TGCGCCAGCAGCTTGGCCGCGATTAGCACAGATACGCAGTATTTT	CASSLAAISTDTQYF
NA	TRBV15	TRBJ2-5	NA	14	TGTGCCACCAGCAGAGTGGAGCTCCAAGAGACCCAGTACTTC	CATSRVELQETQYF
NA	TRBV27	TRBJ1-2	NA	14	TGTGCCAGCAGTTTATCGAATGTCGGCTATGGCTACACCTTC	CASSLSNVGYGYTF
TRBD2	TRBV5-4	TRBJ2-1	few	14	TGTGCCAGCCGAAGCGGGGGGGCTTACAATGAGCAGTTCTTC	CASRSGGAYNEQFF